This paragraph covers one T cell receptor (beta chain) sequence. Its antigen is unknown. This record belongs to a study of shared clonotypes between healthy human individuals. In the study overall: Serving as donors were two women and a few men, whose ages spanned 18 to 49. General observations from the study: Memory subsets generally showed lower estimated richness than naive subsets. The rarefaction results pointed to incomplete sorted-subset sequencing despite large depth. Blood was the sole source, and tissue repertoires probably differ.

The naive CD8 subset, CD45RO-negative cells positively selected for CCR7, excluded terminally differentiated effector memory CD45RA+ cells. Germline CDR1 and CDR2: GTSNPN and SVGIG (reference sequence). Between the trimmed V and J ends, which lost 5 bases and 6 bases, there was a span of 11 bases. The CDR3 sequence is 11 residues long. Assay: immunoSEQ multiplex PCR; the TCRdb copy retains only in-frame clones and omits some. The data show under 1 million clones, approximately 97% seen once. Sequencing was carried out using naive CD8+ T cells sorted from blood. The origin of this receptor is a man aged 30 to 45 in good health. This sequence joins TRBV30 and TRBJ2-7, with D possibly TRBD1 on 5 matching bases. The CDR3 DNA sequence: TGTGCCTGGGACGACAGAGGCGAGCAGTACTTC. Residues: CAWDDRGEQYF.